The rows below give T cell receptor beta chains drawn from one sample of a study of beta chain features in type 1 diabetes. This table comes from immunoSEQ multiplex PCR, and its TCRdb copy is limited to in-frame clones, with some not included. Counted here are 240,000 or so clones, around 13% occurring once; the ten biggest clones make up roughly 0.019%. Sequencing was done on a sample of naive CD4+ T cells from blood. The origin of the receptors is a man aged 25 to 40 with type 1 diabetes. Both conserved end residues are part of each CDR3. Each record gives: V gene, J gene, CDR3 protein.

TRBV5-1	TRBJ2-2	CASSLAQGAGELFF
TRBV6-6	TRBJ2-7	CASSYSDSYEQYF
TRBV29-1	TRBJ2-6	CSALQTRGGASSGANVLTF
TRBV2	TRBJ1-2	CASSDVLANYGYTF
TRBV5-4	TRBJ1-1	CASSPQGASTEAFF
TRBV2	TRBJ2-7	CASLGRQGGYEQYF
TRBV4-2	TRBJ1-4	CASSQEEGRANEKLFF
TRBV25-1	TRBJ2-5	CASSEFRTGPETQYF
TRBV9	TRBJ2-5	CASSVNGGETQYF
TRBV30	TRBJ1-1	CAWSVVQGGEAFF
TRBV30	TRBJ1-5	CAWGQFDQPQHF
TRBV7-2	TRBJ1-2	CASTQPGGYYGYTF
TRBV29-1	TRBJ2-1	CSEQGNYNEQFF
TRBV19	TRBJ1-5	CASSTILGQGVQPQHF
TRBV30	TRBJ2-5	CAWSLGGLWYF
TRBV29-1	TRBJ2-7	CSATGTSYEQYF
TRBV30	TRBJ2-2	CAWRQNTGELFF
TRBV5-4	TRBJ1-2	CASSFGQNYGYTF
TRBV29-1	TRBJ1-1	CSALPGSWTEAFF
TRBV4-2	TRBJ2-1	CASSQEAGGPSEQFF
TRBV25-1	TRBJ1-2	CASSETGTGGGGGYTF
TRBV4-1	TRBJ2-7	CASSQDLGASGITSYEQYF
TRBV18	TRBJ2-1	CASSPLTSGRGNEQFF
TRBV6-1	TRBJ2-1	CASSEGQGRGLITYNEQFF
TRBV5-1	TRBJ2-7	CASSPRQASYEQYF
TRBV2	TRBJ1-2	CASSISNLRGYTF
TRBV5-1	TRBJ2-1	CASSLEYNSYNEQFF
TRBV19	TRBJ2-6	CASLRSPGTGANVLTF
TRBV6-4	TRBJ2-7	CASVKGAGYEQYF
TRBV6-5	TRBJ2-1	CASSYSYSSYNEQFF
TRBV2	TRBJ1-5	CASSERQGKYSNQPQHF
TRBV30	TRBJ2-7	CAWSVGRGDYEQYF
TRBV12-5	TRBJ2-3	CASGLAPGVRAGDTQYF
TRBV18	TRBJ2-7	CASSPPGQGLYEQYF
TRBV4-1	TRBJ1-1	CASSPRGVSPNTEAFF
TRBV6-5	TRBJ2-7	CASSYSTSYEQYF
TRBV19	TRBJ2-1	CASSLRAYNEQFF
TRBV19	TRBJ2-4	CASSRSREGIQYF
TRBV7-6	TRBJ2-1	CASSPMQGANNEQFF
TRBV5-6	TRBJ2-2	CASSLIGASEGTGELFF
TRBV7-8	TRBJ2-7	CASSLRGVGYEQYF
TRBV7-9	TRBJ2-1	CASSLPGQGYNEQFF
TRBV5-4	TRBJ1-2	CASSRDRAAYGYTF
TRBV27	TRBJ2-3	CASSLRGITDTQYF
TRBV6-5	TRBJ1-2	CASSYSISYGYTF
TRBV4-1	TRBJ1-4	CASSQGQSYEKLFF
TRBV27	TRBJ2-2	CASYPRQGGNTGELFF
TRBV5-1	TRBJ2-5	CASSRRVQETQYF
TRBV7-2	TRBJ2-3	CASSLRASGSSVDTQYF
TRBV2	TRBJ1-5	CASSGPLPRQPQHF
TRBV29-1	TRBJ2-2	CSVVGTGNTGELFF
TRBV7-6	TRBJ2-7	CASSILAGSYEQYF
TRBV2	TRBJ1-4	CASSVQGATNEKLFF
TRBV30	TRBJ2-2	CAWSAQGAGELFF
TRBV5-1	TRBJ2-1	CASSVQGQDNEQFF